This record covers a single T cell receptor beta chain. Its antigen is currently not known. Per-nucleotide qualities are absent, and no much larger clonotype sits a single base away. This entry comes from a study of T cell changes during pregnancy in multiple sclerosis (dated by TCRdb to about 2019). Study-level background: Changes in the T cell repertoire over the course of pregnancy were examined in this study in women with multiple sclerosis.

V loses 6 bases at its end and J loses 4 bases; junction bases beyond the gene matches: 2. CDR1 and CDR2, per the germline V gene (reference sequence), are MNHEY and SMNVEV. Taken from cysteine to phenylalanine, the CDR3 has 13 residues. Just the 39-base CDR3 DNA is kept, in frame starting at base 1. Library prep was done by the immunoSEQ multiplex PCR assay. In TCRdb, the immuneACCESS table is reduced to in-frame sequences with V and J assigned. These tables do not hold every clone; where another copy was compared, an unresolved V gene accounts for under half, and the others remain unexplained. For this sample there are 100,000 or so clones; over 80% appear just once. 1.5% to 2.5% of the sample belongs to the ten largest clones.

This clonotype was sampled from a female donor with multiple sclerosis, enrolled in a pregnancy study. The sequencing used peripheral blood, collected after pregnancy. This chain joins TRBV27 to TRBJ2-5, with 10 bases aligning to TRBD2. In nucleotides, the sequence is TGTGCCAGCAGGAGACTAGCGGGAGAGACCCAGTACTTC. It translates as CASRRLAGETQYF.